The sequence of this TCR beta chain was determined in a study of blood T cell repertoires in COVID-19. Overall study: COVID-19 samples from acute and convalescent phases originated in the United States, Italy and Spain. PBMCs, B-cell-depleted T cells, or T cells were the source of the cDNA or gDNA that made up the material.

From germline, CDR1 is MNHEY and CDR2 SVGAGI. The CDR3 spans 16 residues. J gave up 2 bases and V 0 bases, and 6 bases lay outside the gene matches. The repertoire was sequenced with immunoSEQ multiplex PCR; TCRdb's copy has only in-frame clones and lacks some. The table includes 170,000 or so clones, approximately 86% detected once. The sequenced sample was peripheral blood. The TCR was taken from a man aged 45-65 years with active or convalescent COVID-19. The chain links TRBV6-5 to TRBJ1-2; 7 nucleotides align to TRBD1. The CDR3, as DNA: TGTGCCAGCAGTTACTCGTTTGACAGGGCGAACTATGGCTACACCTTC. As protein: CASSYSFDRANYGYTF.